Given below is one T cell receptor (beta chain) in context. Its antigen is as yet unknown. This sample is part of a study of cytotoxic CD8 clonotypes in ibrutinib-treated CLL. Study outcomes and limitations: The times at which samples were taken varied between sustained-remission and progressing patients. Increased clonality at ibrutinib response gave way to a return toward baseline at progression.

Sequencing was designed to attain a depth spanning 1 in 200,000 to 1 in 1 million T cells. The protocol was immunoSEQ multiplex PCR, while the TCRdb copy is restricted to in-frame clones and leaves out a portion. This table holds a few hundred thousand clones, roughly 80% found once. The origin of this receptor is a human donor with chronic lymphocytic leukemia. Sequenced here: PBMCs, sampled before ibrutinib treatment.

CDR3 nucleotide sequence: TGTGCCTGGAGTGTAGGACTAGCGACAGATGAGCAGTTCTTC. It specifies CAWSVGLATDEQFF. J is TRBJ2-1 and V is TRBV30; 9 bases are a match to TRBD2. Germline lookup yields CDR1 GTSNPN and CDR2 SVGIG (reference sequence). V was pared by 0 bases and J by 8 bases, with 5 bases of the junction left unmatched. This CDR3 is 14 amino acids long.